This TCR beta chain was profiled in a study of blood T cells in healthy people across ages. Study results and caveats: Significant beta diversity loss was already apparent by age roughly 38, declining roughly linearly.

A word on this clonotype: Its antigen remains unknown.

PCR was performed a second time for about 6 to 12 cycles using a sample-barcoded 5' primer and a J-beta primer mix. In TCRdb, the 5' RACE reads were re-called with MiXCR into one record per CDR3 protein. The data hold hundreds of thousands of distinct CDR3 sequences, with approximately 21% observed a single time. Source material: blood. The sequence was obtained from a man aged 70-80 years in good health.

The CDR3 DNA sequence: TGTGCCAGCAGCCCCCTATTAACGAATAGCAATCAGCCCCAGCATTTT. Encoded protein: CASSPLLTNSNQPQHF. V is TRBV27 and J is TRBJ1-5, with D unresolved. V gave up 6 bases and J gave up 0 bases, with 15 bases separating them. Germline V gives CDR1 MNHEY, CDR2 SMNVEV (reference sequence). CDR3 length: 16 residues.